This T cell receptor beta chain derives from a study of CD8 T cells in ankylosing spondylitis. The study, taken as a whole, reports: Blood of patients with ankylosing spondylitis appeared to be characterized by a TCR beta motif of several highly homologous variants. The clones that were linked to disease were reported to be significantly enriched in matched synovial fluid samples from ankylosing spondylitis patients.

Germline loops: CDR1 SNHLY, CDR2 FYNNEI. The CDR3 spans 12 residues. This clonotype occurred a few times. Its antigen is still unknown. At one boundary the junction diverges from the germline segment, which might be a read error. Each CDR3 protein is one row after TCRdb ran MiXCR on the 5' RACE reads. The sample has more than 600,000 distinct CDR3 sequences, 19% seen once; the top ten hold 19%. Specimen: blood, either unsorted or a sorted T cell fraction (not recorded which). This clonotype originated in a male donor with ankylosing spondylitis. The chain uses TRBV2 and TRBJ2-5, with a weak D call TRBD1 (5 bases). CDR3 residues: CASSEESDTRDF. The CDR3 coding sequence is TGTGCCAGCAGTGAAGAGTCGGACACCCGGGACTTC.